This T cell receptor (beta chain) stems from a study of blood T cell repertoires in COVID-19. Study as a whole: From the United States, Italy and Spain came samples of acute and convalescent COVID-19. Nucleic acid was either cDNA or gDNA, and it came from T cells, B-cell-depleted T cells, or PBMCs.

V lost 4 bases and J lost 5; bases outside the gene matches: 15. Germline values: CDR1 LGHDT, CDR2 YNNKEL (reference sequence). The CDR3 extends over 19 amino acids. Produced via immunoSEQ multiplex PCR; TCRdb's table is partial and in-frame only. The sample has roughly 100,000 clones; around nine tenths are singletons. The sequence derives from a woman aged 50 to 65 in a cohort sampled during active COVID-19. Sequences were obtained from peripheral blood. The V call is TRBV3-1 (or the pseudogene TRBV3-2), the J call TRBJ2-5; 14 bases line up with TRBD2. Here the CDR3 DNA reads TGTGCCAGCAGCCGCTATCCTCCGGGACTAGCGGGAGCGTGGGAGACCCAGTACTTC. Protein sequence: CASSRYPPGLAGAWETQYF.